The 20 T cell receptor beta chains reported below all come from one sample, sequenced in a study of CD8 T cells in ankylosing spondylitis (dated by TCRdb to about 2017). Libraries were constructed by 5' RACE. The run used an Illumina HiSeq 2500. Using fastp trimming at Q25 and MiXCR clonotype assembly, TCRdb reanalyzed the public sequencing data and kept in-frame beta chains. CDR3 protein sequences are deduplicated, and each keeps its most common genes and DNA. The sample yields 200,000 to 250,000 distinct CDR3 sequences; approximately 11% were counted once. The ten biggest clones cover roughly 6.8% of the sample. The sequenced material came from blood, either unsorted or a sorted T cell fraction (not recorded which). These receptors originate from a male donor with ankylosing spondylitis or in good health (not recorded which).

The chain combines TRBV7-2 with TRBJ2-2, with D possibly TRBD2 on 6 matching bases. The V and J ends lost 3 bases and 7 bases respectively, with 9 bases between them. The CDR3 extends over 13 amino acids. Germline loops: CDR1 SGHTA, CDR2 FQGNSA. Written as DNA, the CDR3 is TGTGCCAGCAGCTTCACTAGCTTCGGGGAGCTGTTTTTT. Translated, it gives CASSFTSFGELFF.

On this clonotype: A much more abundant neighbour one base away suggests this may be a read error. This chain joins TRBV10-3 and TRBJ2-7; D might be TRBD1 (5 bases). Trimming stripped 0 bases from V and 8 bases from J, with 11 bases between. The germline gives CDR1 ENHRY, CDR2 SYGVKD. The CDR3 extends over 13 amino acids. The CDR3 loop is CAISESVRAKQYF. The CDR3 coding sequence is TGTGCCATCAGTGAGTCTGTCAGGGCCAAGCAGTACTTC.

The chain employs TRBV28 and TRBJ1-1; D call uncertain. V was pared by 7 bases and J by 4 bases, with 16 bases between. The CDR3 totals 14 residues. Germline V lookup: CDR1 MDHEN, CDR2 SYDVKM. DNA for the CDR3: TGTGCCAGCAACGATCCTCAACACCTCACTGAAGCTTTCTTT. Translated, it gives CASNDPQHLTEAFF.

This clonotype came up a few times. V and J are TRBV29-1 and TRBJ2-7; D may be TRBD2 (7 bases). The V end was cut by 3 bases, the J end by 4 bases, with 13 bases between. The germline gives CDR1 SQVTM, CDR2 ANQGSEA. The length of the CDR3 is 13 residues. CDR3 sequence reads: CSVEWGGAYEQYF. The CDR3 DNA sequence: TGCAGCGTTGAGTGGGGGGGCGCGTACGAGCAGTACTTC.

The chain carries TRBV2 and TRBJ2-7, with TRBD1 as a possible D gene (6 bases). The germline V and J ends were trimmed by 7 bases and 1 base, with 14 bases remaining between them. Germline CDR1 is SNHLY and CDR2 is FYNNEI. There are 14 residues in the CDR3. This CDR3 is CASNWDILSYEQYF. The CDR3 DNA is TGTGCCAGCAATTGGGACATTCTATCCTACGAGCAGTACTTC.

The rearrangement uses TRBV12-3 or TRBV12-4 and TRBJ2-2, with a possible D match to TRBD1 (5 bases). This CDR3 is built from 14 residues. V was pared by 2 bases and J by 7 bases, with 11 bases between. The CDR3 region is CASSLQGFNGELFF. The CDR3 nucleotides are TGTGCCAGCAGTTTACAGGGATTCAACGGGGAGCTGTTTTTT.

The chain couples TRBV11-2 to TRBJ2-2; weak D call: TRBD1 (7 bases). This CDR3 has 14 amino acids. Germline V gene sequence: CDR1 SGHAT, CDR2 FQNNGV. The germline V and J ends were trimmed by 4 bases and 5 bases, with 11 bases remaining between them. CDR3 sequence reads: CASSSPGGTGELFF. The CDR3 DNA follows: TGTGCCAGCAGCTCCCCAGGGGGGACCGGGGAGCTGTTTTTT.

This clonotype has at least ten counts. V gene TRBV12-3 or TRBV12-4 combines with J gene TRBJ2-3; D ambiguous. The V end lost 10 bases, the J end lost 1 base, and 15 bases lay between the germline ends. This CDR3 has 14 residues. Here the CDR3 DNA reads TGTGCCAACCCCGCCAGGCTTCGCACAGATACGCAGTATTTT. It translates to CANPARLRTDTQYF.

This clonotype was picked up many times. CDR3 protein: CASSEFFPPRGDNQPQHF. CDR3 bases: TGTGCCAGCAGTGAATTCTTTCCCCCGCGAGGAGACAATCAGCCCCAGCATTTT. The chain carries TRBV6-1 and TRBJ1-5; D not certain. Between the trimmed V and J ends, which lost 2 bases and 3 bases, there was a span of 20 bases. Germline CDR1 MNHNS, CDR2 SASEGT. There are 18 residues in the CDR3.

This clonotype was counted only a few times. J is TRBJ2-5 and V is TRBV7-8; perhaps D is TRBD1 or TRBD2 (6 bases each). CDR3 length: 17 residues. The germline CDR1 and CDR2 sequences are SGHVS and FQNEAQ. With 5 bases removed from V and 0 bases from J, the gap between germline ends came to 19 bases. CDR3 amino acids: CASSQGTGRIYQETQYF. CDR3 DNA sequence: TGTGCCAGCAGCCAGGGGACTGGAAGAATCTACCAAGAGACCCAGTACTTC. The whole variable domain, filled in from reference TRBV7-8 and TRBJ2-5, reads GAGVSQSPRYKVAKRGQDVALRCDPISGHVSLFWYQQALGQGPEFLTYFQNEAQLDKSGLPSDRFFAERPEGSVSTLKIQRTQQEDSAVYLCASSQGTGRIYQETQYFGPGTRLLVL.

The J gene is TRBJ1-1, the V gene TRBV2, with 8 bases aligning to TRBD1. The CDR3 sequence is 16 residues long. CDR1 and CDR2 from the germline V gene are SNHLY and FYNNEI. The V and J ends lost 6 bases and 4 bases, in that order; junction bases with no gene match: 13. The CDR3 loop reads CASSTATDRVGTEAFF. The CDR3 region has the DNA TGTGCCAGCAGCACGGCAACGGACAGGGTGGGCACTGAAGCTTTCTTT. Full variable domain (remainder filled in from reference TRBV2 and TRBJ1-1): EPEVTQTPSHQVTQMGQEVILRCVPISNHLYFYWYRQILGQKVEFLVSFYNNEISEKSEIFDDQFSVERPDGSNFTLKIRSTKLEDSAMYFCASSTATDRVGTEAFFGQGTRLTVV.

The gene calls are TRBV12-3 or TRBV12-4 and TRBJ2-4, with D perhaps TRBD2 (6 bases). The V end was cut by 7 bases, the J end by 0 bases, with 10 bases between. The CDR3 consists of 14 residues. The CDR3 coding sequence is TGTGCCAGCACTACCGGGGGAGCCAAAAACATTCAGTACTTC. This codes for CASTTGGAKNIQYF.

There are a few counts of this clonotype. The CDR3 bases are TGTGCCAGCAGTACAGGGGGTCAAACATTGTGGGCTTTCTTT. It translates to CASSTGGQTLWAFF. The chain has TRBV6-1 and TRBJ1-1, with 8 bases aligning to TRBD1. J lost 11 bases, V lost 5 bases, and 13 bases had no gene match. CDR1 MNHNS and CDR2 SASEGT come from the germline V gene. The CDR3 is 14 residues long.

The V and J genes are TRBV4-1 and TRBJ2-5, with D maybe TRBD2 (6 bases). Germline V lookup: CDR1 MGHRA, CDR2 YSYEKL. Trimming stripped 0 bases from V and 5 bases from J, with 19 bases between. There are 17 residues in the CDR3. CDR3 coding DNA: TGCGCCAGCAGCCAAGAAAGGACTACCACGCTACGGGAGACCCAGTACTTC. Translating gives CASSQERTTTLRETQYF.

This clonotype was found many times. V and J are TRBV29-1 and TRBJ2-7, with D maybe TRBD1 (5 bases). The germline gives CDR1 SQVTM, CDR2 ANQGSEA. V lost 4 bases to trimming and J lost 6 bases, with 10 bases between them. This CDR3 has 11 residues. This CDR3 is CSVGRVGEQYF. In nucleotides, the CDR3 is TGCAGCGTTGGCAGGGTTGGCGAGCAGTACTTC.

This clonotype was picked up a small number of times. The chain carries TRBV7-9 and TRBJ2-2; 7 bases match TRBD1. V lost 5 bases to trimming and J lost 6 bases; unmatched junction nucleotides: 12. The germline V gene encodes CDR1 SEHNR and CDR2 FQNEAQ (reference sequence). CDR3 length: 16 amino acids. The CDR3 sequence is CASSPTGTVWSGELFF. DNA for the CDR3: TGTGCCAGCAGCCCGACGGGGACAGTGTGGTCCGGGGAGCTGTTTTTT.

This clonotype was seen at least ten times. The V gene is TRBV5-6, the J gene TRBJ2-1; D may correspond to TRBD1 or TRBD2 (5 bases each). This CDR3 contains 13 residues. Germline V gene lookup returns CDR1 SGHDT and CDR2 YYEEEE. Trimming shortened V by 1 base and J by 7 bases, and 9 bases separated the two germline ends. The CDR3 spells CASSLRGRNEQFF. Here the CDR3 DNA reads TGTGCCAGCAGCTTGAGGGGACGGAATGAGCAGTTCTTC.

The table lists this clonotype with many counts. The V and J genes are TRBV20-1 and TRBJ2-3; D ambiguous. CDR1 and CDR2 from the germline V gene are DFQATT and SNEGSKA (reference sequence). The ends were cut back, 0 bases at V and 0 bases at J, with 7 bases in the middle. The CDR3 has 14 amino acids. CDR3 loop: CSARDVLSTDTQYF. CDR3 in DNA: TGCAGTGCTAGAGATGTCCTCAGCACAGATACGCAGTATTTT.

This CDR3 is CASSYVRGPRDTQYF. In DNA, the CDR3 is TGTGCCAGCAGTTACGTCAGGGGGCCGCGAGATACGCAGTATTTT. The chain carries TRBV6-5 and TRBJ2-3, with 8 bases aligning to TRBD1. V lost 2 bases and J lost 5; bases outside the gene matches: 6. Germline CDR1 reads MNHEY; CDR2 reads SVGAGI. The CDR3 runs to 15 residues.

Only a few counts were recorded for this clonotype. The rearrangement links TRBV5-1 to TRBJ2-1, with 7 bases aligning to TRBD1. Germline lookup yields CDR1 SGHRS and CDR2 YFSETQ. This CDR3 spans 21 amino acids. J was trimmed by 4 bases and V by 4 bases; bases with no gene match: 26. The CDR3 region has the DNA TGCGCCAGCAGCCCACCACCGACAGGGTTTGGCGGAGGCCTCCCGTACAATGAGCAGTTCTTC. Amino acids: CASSPPPTGFGGGLPYNEQFF. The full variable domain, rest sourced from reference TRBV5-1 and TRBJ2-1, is KAGVTQTPRYLIKTRGQQVTLSCSPISGHRSVSWYQQTPGQGLQFLFEYFSETQRNKGNFPGRFSGRQFSNSRSEMNVSTLELGDSALYLCASSPPPTGFGGGLPYNEQFFGPGTRLTVL.